This TCR beta chain emerged from a study of Tregs in tolerant kidney transplant recipients. As to this clone: Its antigen is unidentified. The read stops 3 residues short of the end of the CDR3; the missing end is completed from the germline J gene.

Related graft donors supplied nonmyeloablative bone marrow transplants, and mixed chimerism was transient. Unstimulated regulatory T cells (CD4+CD25+CD127-), CD4+CD25- non-regulatory cells, CD4 and CD8 cells were FACS-sorted from thawed PBMCs. Study conclusions and caveats: Some patients' samples used different primers over time, so nucleotide sequences weren't comparable. Expanding Tregs on activated donor B cells appeared to best identify donor-specific TCRbeta clones.

Sequencing used immunoSEQ multiplex PCR; TCRdb keeps in-frame clones, though not all of them. The sample includes around 33,000 clones. V dropped 0 bases and J dropped 1; count of bases not matched to a gene: 8. The CDR3 sequence is 16 residues long. Germline CDR1 reads DFQATT; CDR2 reads SNEGSKA (reference sequence). This clonotype was sampled from a human patient who received a combined kidney and bone marrow transplant. The graft donor may have contributed some T cells. The chain carries TRBV20-1 and TRBJ1-1; 7 bases align to TRBD1. The sequencing used CD4+ T cells from blood (PBMCs), collected 24 months after the transplant. The CDR3 protein is CSARELGGSPNTEAFF. CDR3 DNA, as far as it was read: TGCAGTGCTAGAGAACTAGGGGGCTCTCCGAACACTGAA.